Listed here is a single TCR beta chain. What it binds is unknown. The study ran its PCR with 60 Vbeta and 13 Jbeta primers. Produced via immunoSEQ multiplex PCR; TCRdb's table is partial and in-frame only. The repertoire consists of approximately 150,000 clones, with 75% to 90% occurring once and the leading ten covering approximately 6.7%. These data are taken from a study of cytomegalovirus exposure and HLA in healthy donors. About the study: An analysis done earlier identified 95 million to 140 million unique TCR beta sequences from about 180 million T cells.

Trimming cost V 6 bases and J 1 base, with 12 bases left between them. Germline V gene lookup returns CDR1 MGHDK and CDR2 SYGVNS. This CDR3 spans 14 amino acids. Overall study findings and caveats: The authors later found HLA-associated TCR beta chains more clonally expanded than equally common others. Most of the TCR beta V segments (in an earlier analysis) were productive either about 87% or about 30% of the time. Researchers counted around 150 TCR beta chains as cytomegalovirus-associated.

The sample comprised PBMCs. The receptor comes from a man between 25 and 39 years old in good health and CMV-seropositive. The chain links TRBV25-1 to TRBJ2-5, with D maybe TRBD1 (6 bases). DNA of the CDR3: TGTGCCAGCAGAGAAACAGGGATCCAAGAGACCCAGTACTTC. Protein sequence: CASRETGIQETQYF. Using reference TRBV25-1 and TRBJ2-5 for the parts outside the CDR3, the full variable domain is EADIYQTPRYLVIGTGKKITLECSQTMGHDKMYWYQQDPGMELHLIHYSYGVNSTEKGDLSSESTVSRIRTEHFPLTLESARPSHTSQYLCASRETGIQETQYFGPGTRLLVL.